These 4 T cell receptor beta chains were sequenced from one sample in a study of metastatic and nonmetastatic thyroid tumors. Patients had received no treatment of any kind before thyroid surgery. Using MiXCR, TCRdb reanalyzed the PCR reads. The sample has 45,000 to 60,000 clones, about 15% seen once. The source material was blood. These receptors were collected from a female donor with papillary thyroid cancer or a benign thyroid nodule (not recorded which). Some clones in this sample may be carry-over from other donors' samples.

In this sample, this clone turned up many times. The chain uses TRBV19 and TRBJ2-6; the D gene is possibly TRBD1 (5 bases). The CDR3 consists of 16 residues. Trimming took 5 bases from V and 3 from J, leaving 14 bases between them. The V gene's germline CDR1 is LNHDA and CDR2 SQIVND (reference sequence). The CDR3 loop is CASSARRGSGANVLTF. CDR3 coding DNA: TGTGCCAGTAGTGCAAGAAGGGGTAGTGGGGCCAACGTCCTGACTTTC. Based on the CDR3 plus reference TRBV19 and TRBJ2-6, the full variable domain is DGGITQSPKYLFRKEGQNVTLSCEQNLNHDAMYWYRQDPGQGLRLIYYSQIVNDFQKGDIAEGYSVSREKKESFPLTVTSAQKNPTAFYLCASSARRGSGANVLTFGAGSRLTVL.

This clone was recorded at least ten times. The rearrangement links TRBV12-3 or TRBV12-4 to TRBJ2-5; D is perhaps TRBD2 (6 bases). Trimming cost V 4 bases and J 5 bases, with 23 bases left between them. This CDR3 comprises 17 residues. The chain's CDR3 is CASSSWGGNPREETQYF. As DNA, the CDR3 is TGTGCCAGCAGTTCGTGGGGCGGGAACCCACGCGAGGAGACCCAGTACTTC.

The table lists this clone with many counts. The sample carries other DNA sequences with the same CDR3. This chain uses TRBV7-2 with TRBJ2-5; the match to TRBD2 covers 8 bases. The CDR3 has 15 amino acids. The ends lost 2 bases at V and 6 bases at J; junction bases unmatched: 8. Looked up from germline, CDR1 is SGHTA and CDR2 is FQGNSA. In DNA, the CDR3 is TGTGCCAGCAGCTTAAGGTTTACGGGAGGGCAGACCCAGTACTTC. Translating it yields CASSLRFTGGQTQYF.

This clone was counted many times. The V gene is TRBV5-4, the J gene TRBJ2-1; no clear D. From germline, CDR1 is SGHNT and CDR2 YYREEE (reference sequence). With 4 bases removed from V and 0 bases from J, the gap between germline ends came to 11 bases. There are 15 residues in the CDR3. In DNA form, the CDR3 reads TGTGCCAGCAGCCGAATCAAGGTCTCCTACAATGAGCAGTTCTTC. Amino acids: CASSRIKVSYNEQFF.